Shown below are 22 T cell receptor beta chains from a single sample sequenced in a study of technical replicates of blood from several donors. TCRdb's copy holds only in-frame clones and misses some; the assay was immunoSEQ multiplex PCR. The data hold about 93,000 clones, with about 96% observed a single time. The sequencing input was T cells isolated from PBMCs. These receptors came from a human donor in good health.

V usage is TRBV4-2 and J usage is TRBJ1-4; D gene unclear. The ends were cut back, 0 bases at V and 5 bases at J, with 10 bases in the middle. The germline V gene encodes CDR1 LGHNA and CDR2 YNFKEQ. The CDR3 covers 15 residues. The CDR3 reads CASSQDSVFNEKLFF. The CDR3 DNA follows: TGTGCCAGCAGCCAAGATAGCGTGTTCAATGAAAAACTGTTTTTT.

The chain couples TRBV7-9 to TRBJ2-1, with no clear D. This CDR3 spans 11 amino acids. Per the germline V gene, CDR1 is SEHNR and CDR2 is FQNEAQ (reference sequence). With 5 bases removed from V and 6 bases from J, the gap between germline ends came to 5 bases. The CDR3 is CASSQINEQFF. The CDR3 nucleotides read TGTGCCAGCAGCCAGATCAATGAGCAGTTCTTC.

The genes are TRBV7-2 and TRBJ2-7; 8 bases map to TRBD2. The germline V gene encodes CDR1 SGHTA and CDR2 FQGNSA. This CDR3 is built from 15 residues. Losses at the gene ends were 5 bases for V and 2 bases for J; bases not matched to a gene: 8. CDR3: CASSPAHSGAYEQYF. CDR3 bases: TGTGCCAGCAGCCCAGCCCATAGCGGGGCCTACGAGCAGTACTTC.

This chain connects TRBV7-8 to TRBJ2-2, with no clear D. The V and J ends lost 6 bases and 6 bases respectively, with 17 bases between them. From germline, CDR1 is SGHVS and CDR2 FQNEAQ. The CDR3 has 15 residues. The DNA for the CDR3 is TGTGCCAGCAGGTTAAGACGAATAACAGCCGGGGAGCTGTTTTTT. The encoded protein is CASRLRRITAGELFF.

V is TRBV10-3 and J is TRBJ2-7, with 8 positions matching TRBD1. This CDR3 spans 17 amino acids. The J segment lost 3 bases and the V segment lost 0 bases, leaving 10 bases of the junction unmatched. In germline, CDR1 is ENHRY, CDR2 SYGVKD. The CDR3 reads CAISESRGQVLGYEQYF. CDR3 sequence (DNA): TGTGCCATCAGTGAGTCGAGGGGACAGGTCCTGGGCTACGAGCAGTACTTC.

J is TRBJ1-1 and V is TRBV5-1; D remains unclear. Trimming stripped 4 bases from V and 0 bases from J, with 7 bases between. The CDR3 runs to 13 residues. From germline, CDR1 is SGHRS and CDR2 YFSETQ. The CDR3 sequence: CASSPTLNTEAFF. CDR3 nucleotide sequence: TGCGCCAGCAGCCCCACTCTGAACACTGAAGCTTTCTTT.

J is TRBJ2-3 and V is TRBV25-1; 7 bases match TRBD1. Germline lookup yields CDR1 MGHDK and CDR2 SYGVNS. V lost 2 bases, J lost 0 bases, and 2 bases stayed unmatched. The CDR3 has 15 residues. The CDR3 DNA follows: TGTGCCAGCAGTGAAAAGGGACAGAGCACAGATACGCAGTATTTT. This encodes CASSEKGQSTDTQYF.

The chain couples TRBV4-1 to TRBJ1-2; 7 bases line up with TRBD1. This CDR3 spans 14 amino acids. Germline V gene sequence: CDR1 MGHRA, CDR2 YSYEKL. With V trimmed by 0 bases and J by 4 bases, 2 bases remained unmatched. The CDR3 sequence: CASSQETGVYGYTF. DNA of the CDR3: TGCGCCAGCAGCCAAGAAACAGGGGTCTATGGCTACACCTTC.

The chain has TRBV14 and TRBJ2-7, with 12 bases fitting TRBD2. J gave up 4 bases and V 4 bases, and 5 bases lay outside the gene matches. CDR3 length: 15 amino acids. CDR1 and CDR2 from the germline V gene are SGHDN and FVKESK. In DNA, the CDR3 is TGTGCCAGCAGCCCCCGGACTAGCGGGATTTACGAGCAGTACTTC. This encodes CASSPRTSGIYEQYF.

The chain couples TRBV6-5 to TRBJ1-1; possibly TRBD1 for D (5 bases). The CDR3 length is 12 residues. Germline V gene sequence: CDR1 MNHEY, CDR2 SVGAGI. V was clipped by 5 bases and J by 7 bases, with 11 bases between them. This CDR3 reads CASSPSGGEAFF. CDR3 bases: TGTGCCAGCAGTCCCTCCGGGGGTGAAGCTTTCTTT.

The chain uses TRBV7-9 and TRBJ2-1, with TRBD2 matching over 9 bases. The J segment lost 1 base and the V segment lost 5 bases, leaving 15 bases of the junction unmatched. This CDR3 contains 19 residues. From germline, CDR1 is SEHNR and CDR2 FQNEAQ (reference sequence). The CDR3 loop reads CASSQKLRAGGPSYNEQFF. The CDR3 DNA is TGTGCCAGCAGCCAAAAGTTAAGGGCGGGAGGGCCGTCCTACAATGAGCAGTTCTTC.

CDR3 bases: TGTGCCAGCAGCCAACAGGGGCGTAACTATGGCTACACCTTC. Translating gives CASSQQGRNYGYTF. J is TRBJ1-2 and V is TRBV5-6; 7 bases match TRBD1. V dropped 4 bases and J dropped 1; count of bases not matched to a gene: 4. The germline gives CDR1 SGHDT, CDR2 YYEEEE. The CDR3 is 14 amino acids.

DNA for the CDR3: TGTGCCAGCAGTGAAGCTGGAGGGAGCACCATATATTTT. Amino acid sequence: CASSEAGGSTIYF. This chain uses TRBV6-1 with TRBJ1-3; D gene ambiguous. Germline V gene sequence: CDR1 MNHNS, CDR2 SASEGT. V gave up 0 bases and J gave up 9 bases, with 9 bases separating them. CDR3 length: 13 residues.

The chain combines TRBV27 with TRBJ2-3; a possible D gene is TRBD2 (5 bases). V was trimmed by 5 bases and J by 0 bases, leaving 12 bases between them. The CDR3 contains 15 residues. In germline, CDR1 is MNHEY, CDR2 SMNVEV (reference sequence). The CDR3 loop is CASSIRGISTDTQYF. For the CDR3, the DNA is TGTGCCAGCAGTATTCGAGGGATTAGCACAGATACGCAGTATTTT.

This clone was seen just once. The V gene is TRBV7-3, the J gene TRBJ1-1; maybe TRBD1 (6 bases). Trimming left V 0 bases short and J 2 bases short, with 13 bases between. The CDR3 totals 16 residues. Germline V gene lookup returns CDR1 SGHTA and CDR2 FQGTGA. The CDR3 region has the DNA TGTGCCAGCAGCTTAACGGGTGGGGGCTACAACACTGAAGCTTTCTTT. Translated: CASSLTGGGYNTEAFF.

The chain recombines TRBV23-1 with TRBJ1-4; D gene uncertain. TRBV23-1 is annotated as an ORF whose role is uncertain. V was pared by 0 bases and J by 15 bases, with 20 bases between. The CDR3 loop spans 15 amino acids. The CDR3, as DNA: TGCGCCAGCAGTCAATCGGAGGCAATGCCGAGAGGGTTGTTTTTT. Protein product: CASSQSEAMPRGLFF.

CDR3 region: CASSLGGQGAQETQYF. The CDR3 DNA reads TGCGCCAGCAGCTTGGGGGGACAGGGGGCCCAAGAGACCCAGTACTTC. The J gene is TRBJ2-5, the V gene TRBV5-1, with 12 bases that match TRBD1. The ends lost 0 bases at V and 1 base at J; junction bases unmatched: 1. The CDR3 spans 16 residues. Looked up from germline, CDR1 is SGHRS and CDR2 is YFSETQ.

The J gene is TRBJ2-7, the V gene TRBV5-6; no clear D. The CDR3 covers 12 residues. Germline V gene sequence: CDR1 SGHDT, CDR2 YYEEEE. The V and J ends lost 0 bases and 4 bases respectively, with 5 bases between them. CDR3 bases: TGTGCCAGCAGCTTGGGACAATACGAGCAGTACTTC. This encodes CASSLGQYEQYF.

The chain has TRBV12-5 and TRBJ1-1; 7 nucleotides match TRBD1. CDR1 and CDR2 (germline): LGHNT, FRNRAP. Trimming took 6 bases from V and 1 from J; bases not matched to a gene: 5. The CDR3 length is 14 residues. The CDR3 DNA reads TGTGCTAGTGGACCGGGACAGACGAACACTGAAGCTTTCTTT. Amino acid sequence: CASGPGQTNTEAFF.

The chain is built from TRBV4-1 and TRBJ2-4; 8 positions agree with TRBD1. The CDR3 covers 17 residues. Germline V CDR1 and CDR2: MGHRA, YSYEKL. The trim removed 1 base at V and 0 bases at J, leaving 5 bases unmatched. CDR3 sequence: CASSQVGRGPAKNIQYF. The CDR3 nucleotides read TGCGCCAGCAGCCAAGTAGGCAGGGGGCCAGCCAAAAACATTCAGTACTTC.

This chain connects TRBV7-2 to TRBJ1-3; D not certain. The V end lost 1 base, the J end lost 8 bases, and 15 bases lay between the germline ends. The CDR3 is 15 residues long. CDR1 is SGHTA and CDR2 is FQGNSA in the germline V gene. The CDR3, as DNA: TGTGCCAGCAGCTTAGATGAACCGTTTCTAGACACCATATATTTT. Protein product: CASSLDEPFLDTIYF.

The V and J genes are TRBV5-1 and TRBJ1-5; weak D call: TRBD1 (5 bases). The germline V and J ends were trimmed by 4 bases and 4 bases, with 9 bases remaining between them. Looked up from germline, CDR1 is SGHRS and CDR2 is YFSETQ. The length of the CDR3 is 13 residues. The CDR3 loop is CASSPDSNQPQHF. The CDR3 bases are TGCGCCAGCAGCCCTGACAGTAATCAGCCCCAGCATTTT. Full variable domain (rest looked up from reference TRBV5-1 and TRBJ1-5): KAGVTQTPRYLIKTRGQQVTLSCSPISGHRSVSWYQQTPGQGLQFLFEYFSETQRNKGNFPGRFSGRQFSNSRSEMNVSTLELGDSALYLCASSPDSNQPQHFGDGTRLSIL.